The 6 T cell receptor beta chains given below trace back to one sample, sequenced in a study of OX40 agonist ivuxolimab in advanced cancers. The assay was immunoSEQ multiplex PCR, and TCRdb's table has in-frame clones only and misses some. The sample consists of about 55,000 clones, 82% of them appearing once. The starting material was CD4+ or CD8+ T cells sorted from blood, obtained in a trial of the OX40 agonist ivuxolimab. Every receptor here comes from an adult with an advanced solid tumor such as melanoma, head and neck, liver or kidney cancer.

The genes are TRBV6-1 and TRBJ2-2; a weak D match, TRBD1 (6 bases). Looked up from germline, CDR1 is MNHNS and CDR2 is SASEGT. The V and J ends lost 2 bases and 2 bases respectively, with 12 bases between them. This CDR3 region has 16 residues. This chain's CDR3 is CASSETDSVNTGELFF. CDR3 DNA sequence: TGTGCCAGCAGTGAAACGGACAGTGTTAACACCGGGGAGCTGTTTTTT.

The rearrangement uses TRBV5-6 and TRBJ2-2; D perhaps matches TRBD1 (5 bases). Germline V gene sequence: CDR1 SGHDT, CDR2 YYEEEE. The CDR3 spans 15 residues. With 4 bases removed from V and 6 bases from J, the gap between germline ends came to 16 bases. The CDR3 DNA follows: TGTGCCAGCAGCCTTAACAGGCGGCCGGCCGGGGAGCTGTTTTTT. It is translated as CASSLNRRPAGELFF.

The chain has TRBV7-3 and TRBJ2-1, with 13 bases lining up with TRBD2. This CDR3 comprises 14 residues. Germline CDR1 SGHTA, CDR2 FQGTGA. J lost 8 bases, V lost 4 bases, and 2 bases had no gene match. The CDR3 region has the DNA TGTGCCAGCAGCTCGGGACTAGCGGGGTATGAGCAGTTCTTC. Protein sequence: CASSSGLAGYEQFF.

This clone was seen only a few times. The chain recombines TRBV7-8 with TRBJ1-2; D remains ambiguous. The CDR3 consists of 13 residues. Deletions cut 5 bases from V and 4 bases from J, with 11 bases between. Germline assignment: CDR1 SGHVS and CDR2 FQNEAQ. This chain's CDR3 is CASSPRQVYGYTF. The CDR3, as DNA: TGTGCCAGCAGCCCGCGACAAGTCTATGGCTACACCTTC.

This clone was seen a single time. CDR3 bases: TGCAGTGTAAGAGGTGGAGAGACCCAGTACTTC. The encoded protein is CSVRGGETQYF. The chain is built from TRBV20-1 and TRBJ2-5; D gene unclear. Trimming pared 7 bases from V and 4 bases from J, leaving 10 bases between. The CDR3 consists of 11 residues. Germline values: CDR1 DFQATT, CDR2 SNEGSKA (reference sequence).

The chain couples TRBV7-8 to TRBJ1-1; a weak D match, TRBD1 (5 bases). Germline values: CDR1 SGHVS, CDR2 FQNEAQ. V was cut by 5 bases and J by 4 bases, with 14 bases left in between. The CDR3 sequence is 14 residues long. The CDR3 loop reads CASSAGHGPTEAFF. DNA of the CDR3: TGTGCCAGCAGCGCCGGACATGGGCCCACTGAAGCTTTCTTT.